The 17 T cell receptor beta chains given below trace back to one sample, sequenced in a study of blood T cell repertoires in COVID-19. This table comes from immunoSEQ multiplex PCR, and its TCRdb copy is limited to in-frame clones, with some not included. The data show roughly 300,000 clones, about 81% seen once. Material: peripheral blood. These receptors all stem from a human donor with COVID-19, enrolled during active disease. The donor label of this sample is uncertain.

This clone was seen a single time. The chain combines TRBV28 with TRBJ2-5; D gene unclear. The CDR3 consists of 13 residues. Germline V gives CDR1 MDHEN, CDR2 SYDVKM. Trimming stripped 4 bases from V and 2 bases from J, with 8 bases between. The CDR3 sequence is CASSSNLQETQYF. CDR3 DNA sequence: TGTGCCAGCAGTTCCAACTTACAAGAGACCCAGTACTTC.

The V gene is TRBV12-3 or TRBV12-4, the J gene TRBJ1-5; no reliable D call. V was shortened by 2 bases and J by 5 bases, with 4 bases between the two germline ends. The CDR3 has 12 amino acids. The CDR3 coding sequence is TGTGCCAGCAGTTTACTACATCAGCCCCAGCATTTT. Amino acid sequence: CASSLLHQPQHF.

This clone was counted only a few times. The gene calls are TRBV12-3 or TRBV12-4 and TRBJ2-2, with 7 positions matching TRBD1. Unmatched junction bases numbered 2, after V lost 6 bases and J lost 4 bases. This CDR3 has 13 residues. CDR3: CASSWDSTGELFF. CDR3 bases: TGTGCCAGCAGCTGGGACAGCACCGGGGAGCTGTTTTTT.

The V and J genes are TRBV27 and TRBJ1-1; 7 bases align to TRBD1. CDR3 length equals 15 residues. Trimming removed 5 bases from V and 2 bases from J; junction bases left unmatched: 8. Per the germline V gene, CDR1 is MNHEY and CDR2 is SMNVEV (reference sequence). This chain's CDR3 is CASSPTGDRNTEAFF. For the CDR3, the DNA is TGTGCCAGCAGTCCTACAGGGGATAGAAACACTGAAGCTTTCTTT.

The J gene is TRBJ2-5, the V gene TRBV5-1; TRBD1 aligns across 9 bases. The junction had 8 bases not matched to a gene; V was cut back by 0 bases and J by 5 bases. From germline, CDR1 is SGHRS and CDR2 YFSETQ. There are 16 residues in the CDR3. CDR3 coding DNA: TGCGCCAGCAGCTTGGACGGGACAGGGATGTCGGAGACCCAGTACTTC. Protein product: CASSLDGTGMSETQYF.

There are a few counts of this clone. The chain links TRBV1 to TRBJ1-1; the table names TRBD1, a call not compared with the DNA. TRBV1 is labeled a pseudogene. The CDR3 runs 17 residues. The CDR3 bases are TGCACCAGCAGCCAAGAGCGCTGGACAGGGGGCTGGGTTGAAGCTTTCTTT. Encoded protein: CTSSQERWTGGWVEAFF.

The chain recombines TRBV12-3 or TRBV12-4 with TRBJ2-7; D not certain. The V end was cut by 6 bases, the J end by 6 bases, with 12 bases between. The CDR3 covers 12 residues. The CDR3 sequence: CASSRLAGEQYF. The CDR3 DNA reads as TGTGCCAGCAGCCGACTGGCCGGCGAGCAGTACTTC.

The chain recombines TRBV5-1 with TRBJ2-3; no reliable D call. The germline V gene encodes CDR1 SGHRS and CDR2 YFSETQ. This CDR3 is built from 16 residues. V gave up 4 bases and J gave up 3 bases, with 18 bases separating them. CDR3 DNA sequence: TGCGCCAGCAGCAACTTCGGAACTACGGTGACAGATACGCAGTATTTT. This encodes CASSNFGTTVTDTQYF.

This sequence joins TRBV12-3 or TRBV12-4 and TRBJ2-2, with TRBD1 as a possible D gene (6 bases). Trimming took 5 bases from V and 6 from J, leaving 7 bases between them. This CDR3 is built from 12 residues. CDR3 in DNA: TGTGCCAGCAGTCAGGGGTCCGGGGAGCTGTTTTTT. Its protein is CASSQGSGELFF.

The J gene is TRBJ2-4, the V gene TRBV9, with D possibly being TRBD2 (6 bases). Between the trimmed V and J ends, which lost 4 bases and 7 bases, there was a span of 12 bases. The germline V gene has CDR1 SGDLS and CDR2 YYNGEE. The length of the CDR3 is 13 residues. The DNA for the CDR3 is TGTGCCAGCAGCTCGGAGGGGCCGAACATTCAGTACTTC. It yields the protein CASSSEGPNIQYF.

The chain combines TRBV11-3 with TRBJ1-1; 11 positions match TRBD1. Germline-derived CDR1 and CDR2 are SGHNT and YENEEA. The CDR3 has 16 residues. J gave up 3 bases and V 1 base, and 4 bases lay outside the gene matches. The CDR3 sequence is CASSLGGQGEHTEAFF. CDR3 nucleotides: TGTGCCAGCAGCTTAGGGGGACAGGGGGAACACACTGAAGCTTTCTTT.

The gene calls are TRBV5-6 and TRBJ2-7; D is perhaps TRBD2 (6 bases). Deletions cut 1 base from V and 6 bases from J, with 14 bases between. This CDR3 has 14 residues. Germline V gene lookup returns CDR1 SGHDT and CDR2 YYEEEE. CDR3 sequence (DNA): TGTGCCAGCAGCTTGTATGGGACTGCCGCCGAGCAGTACTTC. It translates to CASSLYGTAAEQYF. Based on the CDR3 plus reference TRBV5-6 and TRBJ2-7, the full variable domain is DAGVTQSPTHLIKTRGQQVTLRCSPKSGHDTVSWYQQALGQGPQFIFQYYEEEERQRGNFPDRFSGHQFPNYSSELNVNALLLGDSALYLCASSLYGTAAEQYFGPGTRLTVT.

The rearrangement links TRBV5-1 to TRBJ2-1, with a weak D call TRBD1 (6 bases). V lost 3 bases and J lost 7, with 17 bases in between. Germline CDR1 reads SGHRS; CDR2 reads YFSETQ. The CDR3 has 15 residues. Here the CDR3 DNA reads TGCGCCAGCAGCTCCTTAGGGGCAGGGGCGAATGAGCAGTTCTTC. Residues: CASSSLGAGANEQFF.

The genes are TRBV7-9 and TRBJ2-7; 11 nucleotides align to TRBD1. Germline loops: CDR1 SEHNR, CDR2 FQNEAQ (reference sequence). The CDR3 length is 15 residues. Trimming at V came to 3 bases and at J to 3 bases, leaving 4 bases not matched to a gene. For the CDR3, the DNA is TGTGCCAGCAGCTTTTTTGGGACAGGGGGCTACGAGCAGTACTTC. This encodes CASSFFGTGGYEQYF.

The rearrangement links TRBV9 to TRBJ1-2; D gene unclear. V lost 0 bases and J 6 bases, leaving 12 bases between the germline ends. Germline-derived CDR1 and CDR2 are SGDLS and YYNGEE. CDR3 length equals 14 residues. This CDR3 is CASSVGHRLHGYTF. CDR3 coding DNA: TGTGCCAGCAGCGTAGGGCACAGATTGCATGGCTACACCTTC.

This chain links TRBV7-8 with TRBJ1-2; no clear D gene. Germline V gene lookup returns CDR1 SGHVS and CDR2 FQNEAQ. The CDR3 runs 14 residues. V dropped 5 bases and J dropped 4 bases, with 14 bases sitting between them. CDR3: CASSPPQASYGYTF. The CDR3 DNA reads as TGTGCCAGCAGCCCCCCTCAGGCCTCCTATGGCTACACCTTC. Supplemented by reference TRBV7-8 and TRBJ1-2, the full variable domain reads GAGVSQSPRYKVAKRGQDVALRCDPISGHVSLFWYQQALGQGPEFLTYFQNEAQLDKSGLPSDRFFAERPEGSVSTLKIQRTQQEDSAVYLCASSPPQASYGYTFGSGTRLTVV.

The V and J genes are TRBV10-3 and TRBJ2-3; 7 bases match TRBD1. J was trimmed by 3 bases and V by 6 bases; bases with no gene match: 6. CDR3 length equals 14 residues. CDR1 ENHRY and CDR2 SYGVKD come from the germline V gene. This CDR3 reads CAIRRQGATDTQYF. The CDR3 DNA sequence: TGTGCCATCAGGCGACAGGGTGCAACAGATACGCAGTATTTT.